The rows below give T cell receptor beta chains drawn from one sample of a study of shared clonotypes between healthy human individuals. Assay: immunoSEQ multiplex PCR; the TCRdb copy retains only in-frame clones and omits some. The sample contains over 2 million clones, about 95% of which appear only once. Sequenced: naive CD8+ T cells sorted from blood. The source of these receptors is a man younger than 35 in good health. Each CDR3 is given with its conserved first and last residue. Some rows have no size entry. The others give once, few or many, or a class for an expanded clone.

v_call	clone_size	cdr3_aa
TRBV7-8	-	CASSLDGRVEWGLPTEAFF
TRBV5-6	-	CASRMEQADPYGYTF
TRBV27	-	CASSRGLGTSGSTDTQYF
TRBV7-8	once	CASSPDWGLGQPQHF
TRBV5-4	-	CASSRAGSYEQYF
TRBV7-3	-	CASSMDGTYEQYF
TRBV6-5	-	CASSYAGAYEQYF
TRBV9	-	CASSEGSGANVLTF
TRBV6-5	-	CASSRTGPNYGYTF
TRBV27	-	CASSPLGVGNTEAFF
TRBV7-9	-	CASSLAGGPNEQFF
TRBV27	-	CASSTGTSGKNEQFF
TRBV4-3	-	CASSQDGLSSYNEQFF
TRBV9	-	CASSPGGGSGNTIYF
TRBV30	-	CAWSNAGLSTDTQYF
TRBV4-1	-	CASSQENQGAGYGYTF
TRBV11-3	-	CASSPTASGGLTNEQFF
TRBV10-3	-	CAISGDRDETQYF
TRBV6-6	-	CASSNPQGNTGELFF
TRBV12-5	-	CASGLVLGVLAGAYNEQFF
TRBV6-6	-	CASSLADTQYF
TRBV27	few	CASSPREGQETYGYTF
TRBV7-9	-	CASSESGTPNQPQHF
TRBV4-3	-	CASSQDSLPSSGMQETQYF
TRBV28	-	CASRLGLAGLKETQYF
TRBV4-1	-	CASSLRRGEKLFF
TRBV19	-	CASSHRDRGPYEQYF
TRBV9	few	CASSVEGAALETQYF
TRBV27	-	CASRLGLAGVNEQFF
TRBV7-9	-	CASSLGPGLKAYEQFF
TRBV7-6	-	CASSPLYRAQETQYF
TRBV7-8	-	CASSLFGRVPGYEQYF
TRBV27	-	CASSLQTVGTEAFF
TRBV9	-	CASSEYGGPYEQYF
TRBV7-9	-	CASSSPARGDEQFF
TRBV7-9	-	CASSLQGSEQYF